Listed below are T cell receptor beta chains from one sample, sequenced in a study of T cell responses to AZD1222 COVID-19 vaccine. Measured with immunoSEQ multiplex PCR; TCRdb has only the in-frame clones, and not every one. The sample yields around 180,000 clones, roughly 93% seen once. The material sequenced was peripheral blood, taken on day 0 of AZD1222 vaccination. These receptors originate from an adult in good health. The CDR3 runs from the conserved cysteine through the conserved F or W. A D gene is named only where the DNA matches it firmly. Where a row states a size, it is once, few, many or the class of an expanded clone; other rows omit it.

j_gene,abundance,d_gene,v_gene,CDR3aa,CDR3nt
TRBJ2-2,once,-,TRBV12-5,CASGFTAGSTGELFF,TGTGCTAGTGGTTTTACCGCAGGGAGCACCGGGGAGCTGTTTTTT
TRBJ1-1,-,-,TRBV6-5,CASSPTGDRNTEAFF,TGTGCCAGCAGCCCGACCGGCGACAGGAACACTGAAGCTTTCTTT
TRBJ1-2,-,TRBD1,TRBV19,CASSPMGQGGGYTF,TGTGCCAGTAGTCCCATGGGACAGGGGGGCGGCTACACCTTC
TRBJ1-2,-,-,TRBV6-5,CASSYSAGQNYGYTF,TGTGCCAGCAGTTACTCGGCAGGGCAAAACTATGGCTACACCTTC
TRBJ2-7,-,-,TRBV20-1,CSAWDNSVRHF,TGCAGTGCTTGGGACAACTCAGTTCGGCACTTC
TRBJ1-1,-,-,TRBV23-1,CASSREGQIEAFF,TGCGCCAGCAGTCGGGAAGGACAGATTGAAGCTTTCTTT
TRBJ2-3,-,-,TRBV6-5,CASRAGSDTQYF,TGTGCCAGCAGGGCGGGGTCAGATACGCAGTATTTT
TRBJ2-3,-,TRBD2,TRBV5-1,CASSLMGLAGGDTQYF,TGCGCCAGCAGCTTGATGGGGCTAGCGGGAGGGGATACGCAGTATTTT
TRBJ2-7,-,-,TRBV7-2,CASSYTYEQYF,TGTGCCAGCAGTTATACCTACGAGCAGTACTTC
TRBJ1-2,once,TRBD1,TRBV28,CASSFSTQGSYGYTF,TGTGCCAGCAGTTTCTCTACACAGGGGTCCTATGGCTACACCTTC
TRBJ1-4,-,TRBD1,TRBV5-8,CASSFRQGQRQKLFF,TGTGCCAGCAGCTTCCGTCAGGGACAGCGGCAAAAACTGTTTTTT
TRBJ2-5,once,-,TRBV11-2,CASSPSMQETQYF,TGTGCCAGCAGCCCTAGCATGCAAGAGACCCAGTACTTC
TRBJ2-2,few,TRBD2,TRBV5-1,CASSLREGNTGELFF,TGCGCCAGCAGCTTGCGGGAGGGTAACACCGGGGAGCTGTTTTTT
TRBJ1-4,-,TRBD1,TRBV6-5,CASGVTQGSREKLFF,TGTGCCAGCGGCGTGACACAGGGGAGTAGGGAAAAACTGTTTTTT
TRBJ2-4,-,TRBD1,TRBV20-1,CSASQGAGKNIQYF,TGCAGTGCTAGTCAGGGGGCAGGCAAAAACATTCAGTACTTC
TRBJ2-1,-,TRBD2,TRBV7-8,CASSRLAGSYNEQFF,TGTGCCAGCAGCCGGCTAGCGGGAAGCTACAATGAGCAGTTCTTC
TRBJ2-7,few,-,TRBV12-3/TRBV12-4,CASMGLAYEQYF,TGTGCCAGCATGGGGCTAGCCTACGAGCAGTACTTC
TRBJ1-4,-,-,TRBV12-3/TRBV12-4,CASSQGRISKLFF,TGTGCCAGCAGTCAAGGGCGGATTTCAAAACTGTTTTTT
TRBJ2-7,-,-,TRBV15,CATSLDRASGYEQYF,TGTGCCACCAGCCTGGACAGGGCTAGCGGCTACGAGCAGTACTTC
TRBJ1-6,once,-,TRBV2,CASSVHNSPLHF,TGTGCCAGCAGTGTTCATAATTCACCCCTCCACTTT
TRBJ2-5,-,-,TRBV7-9,CASPATYGETQYF,TGTGCCAGCCCTGCCACATATGGAGAGACCCAGTACTTC
TRBJ2-5,-,TRBD2,TRBV9,CASSVEVAGGQETQYF,TGTGCCAGCAGCGTAGAGGTAGCGGGAGGGCAAGAGACCCAGTACTTC
TRBJ2-5,-,TRBD2,TRBV7-9,CASQSGTGGPSGTQYF,TGTGCCAGCCAGTCTGGAACGGGAGGGCCGTCCGGGACCCAGTACTTC
TRBJ1-5,-,-,TRBV28,CASSSKGFRQPQHF,TGTGCCAGCAGTTCAAAGGGTTTTCGTCAGCCCCAGCATTTT
TRBJ1-2,-,TRBD1,TRBV6-5,CASSLVQGANYGYTF,TGTGCCAGCAGTTTAGTTCAGGGGGCGAACTATGGCTACACCTTC
TRBJ2-7,-,TRBD1,TRBV19,CASSIDQGQGARQYF,TGTGCCAGTAGTATAGATCAGGGACAGGGGGCCAGACAGTACTTC
TRBJ2-7,-,TRBD2,TRBV9,CASSVGSGRTSEQYF,TGTGCCAGCAGCGTGGGCAGCGGGAGGACCTCAGAGCAGTACTTC
TRBJ2-3,-,-,TRBV24-1,CATSEKAGPSTDTQYF,TGTGCCACCAGTGAGAAAGCGGGTCCTAGCACAGATACGCAGTATTTT
TRBJ2-3,-,TRBD1,TRBV5-6,CASSLRDRVTDTQYF,TGTGCCAGCAGCTTGCGGGACAGGGTTACAGATACGCAGTATTTT
TRBJ2-1,-,-,TRBV4-2,CASSQNYEQFF,TGTGCCAGCAGCCAAAACTATGAGCAGTTCTTC
TRBJ2-7,-,-,TRBV4-2,CASSQELWLASSYEQYF,TGTGCCAGCAGCCAAGAGTTATGGCTAGCGAGCTCCTACGAGCAGTACTTC
TRBJ2-3,-,TRBD2,TRBV5-8,CASSRRLAAPTDTQYF,TGTGCCAGCAGCCGGAGACTAGCAGCTCCCACAGATACGCAGTATTTT
TRBJ1-1,-,-,TRBV5-1,CASSHPTGGLNTEAFF,TGCGCCAGCAGTCACCCCACCGGTGGGCTGAACACTGAAGCTTTCTTT
TRBJ1-2,-,-,TRBV5-8,CASSLSVYGYGYTF,TGTGCCAGCAGCTTATCGGTTTACGGCTATGGCTACACCTTC
TRBJ2-1,-,-,TRBV7-9,CASSLALGEQFF,TGTGCCAGCAGCTTGGCCTTGGGGGAGCAGTTCTTC
TRBJ2-7,-,-,TRBV7-8,CASSLATVTNYEQYF,TGTGCCAGCAGCTTAGCCACAGTAACTAACTACGAGCAGTACTTC
TRBJ2-7,-,-,TRBV10-3,CAIGDLPSLEQYF,TGTGCCATCGGGGACCTTCCCTCTCTCGAGCAGTACTTC
TRBJ1-5,-,-,TRBV28,CASSLPDGGGNQPQHF,TGTGCCAGCAGTTTACCGGACGGTGGGGGGAATCAGCCCCAGCATTTT
TRBJ2-7,-,TRBD2,TRBV5-1,CASSPAGGYEQYF,TGCGCCAGCAGCCCCGCGGGGGGCTACGAGCAGTACTTC